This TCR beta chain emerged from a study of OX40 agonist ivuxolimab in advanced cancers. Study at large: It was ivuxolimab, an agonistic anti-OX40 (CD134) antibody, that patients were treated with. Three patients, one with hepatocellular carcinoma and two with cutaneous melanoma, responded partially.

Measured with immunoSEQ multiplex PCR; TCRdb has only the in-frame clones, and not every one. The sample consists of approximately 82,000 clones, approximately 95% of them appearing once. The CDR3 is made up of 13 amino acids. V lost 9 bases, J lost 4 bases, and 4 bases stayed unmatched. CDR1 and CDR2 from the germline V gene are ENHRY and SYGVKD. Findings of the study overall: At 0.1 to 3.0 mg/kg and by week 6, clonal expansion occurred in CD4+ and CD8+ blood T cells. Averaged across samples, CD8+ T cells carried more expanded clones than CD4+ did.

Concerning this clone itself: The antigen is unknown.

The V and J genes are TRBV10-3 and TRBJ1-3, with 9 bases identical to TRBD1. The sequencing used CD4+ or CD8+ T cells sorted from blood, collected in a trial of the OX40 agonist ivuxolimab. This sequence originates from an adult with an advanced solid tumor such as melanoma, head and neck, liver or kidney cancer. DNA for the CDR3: TGTGCCATGACAGGGGGGCCGGGAAACACCATATATTTT. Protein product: CAMTGGPGNTIYF.